This record concerns one T cell receptor beta chain sequence. Its antigen is currently unknown. Sequencing was performed with immunoSEQ multiplex PCR; in TCRdb, only in-frame clones are kept and a portion is missing. The data show some 200,000 clones, roughly 91% seen once. Germline CDR1 and CDR2: SGDLS and YYNGEE. V lost 3 bases and J 5 bases, leaving 8 bases between the germline ends. This CDR3 comprises 12 residues. The data are from a study of T cell responses to AZD1222 COVID-19 vaccine. Notes on the study in general: Following two doses of AZD1222, Spike-specific TCR breadth and depth rose.

The chain couples TRBV9 to TRBJ1-2; D perhaps matches TRBD1 (5 bases). Sequenced material: peripheral blood, taken on day 0 of MenACWY control vaccination. The clonotype comes from an adult in good health. CDR3 residues: CASSAQGYGYTF. CDR3 in DNA: TGTGCCAGCAGCGCGCAGGGTTATGGCTACACCTTC.